The next 26 T cell receptor beta chains were all read from a single sample in a study of blood T cells in healthy people across ages. Combining a sample-barcoded 5' primer with a J-beta primer mix, a second PCR ran for 7 to 11 cycles. TCRdb reprocessed the 5' RACE reads with MiXCR, giving one entry per CDR3 protein. Found here are more than 500,000 distinct CDR3 sequences, about 27% of them singletons; the top ten hold 3% to 4%. The sample also formed part of further work on T cells of mothers and their children.

Specimen: blood. These receptors were taken from a boy aged 2-9 years in good health.

This chain joins TRBV12-3 or TRBV12-4 and TRBJ1-1, with a tentative D call TRBD1 (5 bases). The CDR3 is 16 amino acids. Trimming removed 6 bases at V and 6 bases at J, with 23 bases between. The CDR3 loop is CASSPRGQGLRPEAFF. CDR3 sequence (DNA): TGTGCCAGCAGCCCGAGGGGTCAGGGACTGAGGCCTGAAGCTTTCTTT.

The genes are TRBV6-1 and TRBJ1-1, with 7 bases matching TRBD1. CDR1 is MNHNS and CDR2 is SASEGT in the germline V gene. This CDR3 contains 11 residues. V shed 0 bases, J shed 12 bases, and the junction held 1 base outside the gene matches. The CDR3 here is CASSEADRTFF. The CDR3 nucleotides are TGTGCCAGCAGTGAAGCGGACAGGACTTTCTTT.

This chain links TRBV9 with TRBJ2-5; 7 bases match TRBD2. The J call may be faulty, since TRBJ2-1 better matches the DNA end. CDR1 and CDR2 (germline): SGDLS, YYNGEE. This CDR3 contains 18 residues. This CDR3 reads CASSPLPGSPRGGNEQFF. CDR3 in DNA: TGTGCCAGCAGCCCCCTCCCCGGGTCCCCTCGCGGGGGCAATGAGCAGTTCTTC.

The rearrangement joins TRBV29-1 to TRBJ1-5, with TRBD1 matching over 9 bases. The CDR3 consists of 13 residues. Germline V gives CDR1 SQVTM, CDR2 ANQGSEA. V was pared by 4 bases and J by 5 bases, with 3 bases of the junction left unmatched. The CDR3, as DNA: TGCAGCGTTGGGACAGGGGTTGATCAGCCCCAGCATTTT. Protein product: CSVGTGVDQPQHF.

This chain links TRBV7-9 with TRBJ1-2; D gene ambiguous. The length of the CDR3 is 13 residues. From germline, CDR1 is SEHNR and CDR2 FQNEAQ (reference sequence). Trimming pared 5 bases from V and 3 bases from J, leaving 10 bases between. CDR3 loop: CASSPWTDYGYTF. The CDR3 region has the DNA TGTGCCAGCAGCCCTTGGACGGACTATGGCTACACCTTC.

At least ten counts were recorded for this clonotype. The chain recombines TRBV12-3 or TRBV12-4 with TRBJ1-1, with 9 bases identical to TRBD1. This CDR3 has 13 residues. V was clipped by 6 bases and J by 5 bases; unmatched bases: 4. CDR3 in DNA: TGTGCCAGCAGACTCGACAGGGGGACTGAAGCTTTCTTT. This encodes CASRLDRGTEAFF.

The rearrangement links TRBV20-1 to TRBJ2-5, with 8 positions matching TRBD2. Per germline, CDR1 DFQATT and CDR2 SNEGSKA (reference sequence). With 4 bases clipped from V and 1 base from J, the junction kept 14 bases outside the gene matches. The CDR3 runs 17 residues. CDR3 nucleotides: TGCAGTGCTACCTCTCTTGGGGTAGCGGGAACCCAAGAGACCCAGTACTTC. This gives the protein CSATSLGVAGTQETQYF.

The chain links TRBV5-5 to TRBJ2-7, with 8 bases that match TRBD1. The germline gives CDR1 SGHKS, CDR2 YYEKEE (reference sequence). Unmatched junction bases numbered 8, after V lost 7 bases and J lost 2 bases. This CDR3 has 14 amino acids. The CDR3 loop reads CASGPRQGPYEQYF. The CDR3 DNA is TGTGCCAGCGGCCCCCGACAGGGGCCCTACGAGCAGTACTTC.

This chain connects TRBV20-1 to TRBJ2-5; TRBD2 matches 11 bases. The length of the CDR3 is 13 residues. From germline, CDR1 is DFQATT and CDR2 SNEGSKA (reference sequence). V shed 6 bases and J 5 bases; nucleotides not matched to a gene: 5. In DNA, the CDR3 is TGCAGTGCAACACTAGCGGGAGTGGAGACCCAGTACTTC. Translated: CSATLAGVETQYF.

There are a few counts of this clonotype. This chain links TRBV2 with TRBJ2-3, with D possibly being TRBD1 or TRBD2 (5 bases each). Germline CDR1 SNHLY, CDR2 FYNNEI. V was trimmed by 4 bases and J by 0 bases, leaving 11 bases between them. The CDR3 totals 15 residues. CDR3 nucleotide sequence: TGTGCCAGCAGTGGAGGGACGGCTAGCACAGATACGCAGTATTTT. It codes for CASSGGTASTDTQYF.

This chain joins TRBV7-6 and TRBJ2-5, with D perhaps matching TRBD2 (6 bases). The J call may be mistaken, given a closer DNA end match to TRBJ2-7. The CDR3 runs to 13 residues. CDR1 and CDR2 from the germline V gene are SGHVS and FNYEAQ. In nucleotides, the CDR3 is TGTGCCAGCAGCTCAGGCGGCGGGATCGAGCAGTACTTC. This translates into CASSSGGGIEQYF.

This clonotype was detected a few times. The chain links TRBV6-1 to TRBJ1-4; possibly TRBD1 for D (6 bases). Germline CDR1 and CDR2: MNHNS and SASEGT. The CDR3 consists of 14 residues. V was trimmed by 4 bases and J by 8 bases, leaving 14 bases between them. The CDR3 is CASSVQGKSEKLFF. In DNA, the CDR3 is TGTGCCAGCAGTGTACAGGGTAAAAGCGAAAAACTGTTTTTT.

This clonotype was seen a few times. The DNA for the CDR3 is TGTGCCAGCAGTCGTTACAGGGGGCTCCATACTGAAGCTTTCTTT. Protein: CASSRYRGLHTEAFF. This chain uses TRBV27 with TRBJ1-1, with 9 bases aligning to TRBD1. This CDR3 spans 15 amino acids. Germline CDR1 reads MNHEY; CDR2 reads SMNVEV (reference sequence). The V gene end was trimmed by 5 bases and the J gene end by 5 bases; junction bases not matched to a gene: 9.

The chain uses TRBV18 and TRBJ2-7; no firm D call. The germline V and J ends were trimmed by 1 base and 3 bases, with 7 bases remaining between them. The length of the CDR3 is 13 residues. Looked up from germline, CDR1 is KGHSH and CDR2 is LQKENI. The CDR3 DNA sequence: TGTGCCAGCTCACCACTAGGGCACTACGAGCAGTACTTC. The encoded protein is CASSPLGHYEQYF.

Only one count was recorded for this clonotype. V gene TRBV6-5 combines with J gene TRBJ1-2; 8 bases are shared with TRBD1. The CDR3 sequence is 15 residues long. With V trimmed by 3 bases and J by 2 bases, 5 bases remained unmatched. From germline, CDR1 is MNHEY and CDR2 SVGAGI. The CDR3 region is CASSYSAGGNYGYTF. The CDR3 region has the DNA TGTGCCAGCAGTTATTCGGCAGGGGGCAACTATGGCTACACCTTC.

The chain uses TRBV24-1 and TRBJ2-3; the D gene is possibly TRBD2 (5 bases). The CDR3 has 15 residues. In germline, CDR1 is KGHDR, CDR2 SFDVKD. Between the trimmed V and J ends, which lost 4 bases and 2 bases, there was a span of 12 bases. CDR3 protein: CATSDSPGSTDTQYF. CDR3 DNA sequence: TGTGCCACCAGTGACTCTCCGGGATCCACAGATACGCAGTATTTT.

There are a few counts of this clonotype. J is TRBJ1-3 and V is TRBV7-9, with 8 bases aligning to TRBD1. The CDR3 is 16 amino acids. Germline loops: CDR1 SEHNR, CDR2 FQNEAQ (reference sequence). J gave up 4 bases and V 5 bases, and 10 bases lay outside the gene matches. CDR3 nucleotides: TGTGCCAGCAGCGTCGGCCAGGGGGCGCGAGGAAACACCATATATTTT. It codes for CASSVGQGARGNTIYF.

This sequence joins TRBV19 and TRBJ1-2; TRBD1 aligns across 8 bases. The CDR3 extends over 17 amino acids. The germline CDR1 and CDR2 sequences are LNHDA and SQIVND (reference sequence). Unmatched junction bases numbered 15, after V lost 7 bases and J lost 2 bases. The CDR3 is CASTGVTQGARNYGYTF. The DNA of the CDR3 is TGTGCCAGTACCGGGGTCACTCAGGGGGCAAGGAACTATGGCTACACCTTC.

In its sample, this clonotype was seen a few times. This rearrangement joins TRBV2 to TRBJ2-7; TRBD2 matches 12 bases. The CDR3 contains 16 residues. V lost 6 bases and J lost 5; bases outside the gene matches: 11. CDR1 SNHLY and CDR2 FYNNEI come from the germline V gene. For the CDR3, the DNA is TGTGCCAGCAGAAGAGCCCTTCTAGCGGGGGGGAACGAGCAGTACTTC. Translation: CASRRALLAGGNEQYF.

The chain couples TRBV6-1 to TRBJ2-4, with no clear D. The CDR3 runs to 17 residues. CDR1 is MNHNS and CDR2 is SASEGT in the germline V gene. V shed 1 base and J shed 1 base, with 14 bases lying between them. CDR3 residues: CASSEGGYSEAKNIQYF. CDR3 DNA sequence: TGTGCCAGCAGTGAAGGGGGATACAGTGAGGCCAAAAACATTCAGTACTTC.

The table lists this clonotype with a count of one. The chain carries TRBV10-3 and TRBJ2-5; D remains unclear. Trimming left V 4 bases short and J 5 bases short, with 8 bases between. The CDR3 runs 12 residues. The V gene's germline CDR1 is ENHRY and CDR2 SYGVKD. The CDR3 DNA reads as TGTGCCATCAGTGGGGGAATGGAGACCCAGTACTTC. Protein: CAISGGMETQYF.

CDR3 loop: CSARQGDYNSPLHF. CDR3 coding DNA: TGCAGTGCTCGACAGGGAGACTATAATTCACCCCTCCACTTT. This rearrangement joins TRBV20-1 to TRBJ1-6; 7 bases map to TRBD1. This CDR3 is 14 amino acids long. Germline CDR1 is DFQATT and CDR2 is SNEGSKA (reference sequence). The ends lost 5 bases at V and 3 bases at J; junction bases unmatched: 4.

The sample holds many counts of this clonotype. The DNA of the CDR3 is TGTGCCAGCAGCCCTCGGAGCACCAAAAACATTCAGTACTTC. This codes for CASSPRSTKNIQYF. The V call is TRBV12-3 or TRBV12-4, the J call TRBJ2-4; D is ambiguous. V lost 6 bases and J lost 2, with 11 bases in between. The CDR3 length is 14 residues.

This clonotype appeared a few times. The chain combines TRBV12-3 or TRBV12-4 with TRBJ2-1; D is unresolved. This CDR3 region has 14 residues. V lost 0 bases, J lost 6 bases, and 9 bases lay in between. CDR3 region: CASSLASWGNEQFF. The DNA of the CDR3 is TGTGCCAGCAGTTTAGCTAGTTGGGGCAATGAGCAGTTCTTC.

The J gene is TRBJ2-6, the V gene TRBV29-1; D may match TRBD1 or TRBD2 (5 bases each). The germline V gene encodes CDR1 SQVTM and CDR2 ANQGSEA. CDR3 length: 14 amino acids. Deletions cut 0 bases from V and 5 bases from J, with 8 bases between. CDR3 coding DNA: TGCAGCGTTGAAGAGGGGGATAGGGCCAACGTCCTGACTTTC. This encodes CSVEEGDRANVLTF. The entire variable domain, with the rest obtained from reference TRBV29-1 and TRBJ2-6, is as follows: SAVISQKPSRDICQRGTSLTIQCQVDSQVTMMFWYRQQPGQSLTLIATANQGSEATYESGFVIDKFPISRPNLTFSTLTVSNMSPEDSSIYLCSVEEGDRANVLTFGAGSRLTVL.

The table lists this clonotype with a few counts. The chain has TRBV7-2 and TRBJ2-5; no reliable D call. V lost 3 bases to trimming and J lost 5 bases, with 10 bases between them. Germline V gives CDR1 SGHTA, CDR2 FQGNSA. CDR3 length: 13 residues. The CDR3 DNA reads TGTGCCAGCAGCTTGGAGTCCAGGGAGACCCAGTACTTC. This codes for CASSLESRETQYF.